A single sample gave rise to the 29 T cell receptor beta chains below, sequenced in a study of blood T cell repertoires in COVID-19. Here immunoSEQ multiplex PCR was the method, and the copy in TCRdb shows in-frame clones only, minus some. The repertoire holds more than 110,000 clones, with approximately 90% as singletons. The specimen was peripheral blood. The receptors originated from a woman aged 80 or older with acute or convalescent COVID-19.

The J gene is TRBJ2-1, the V gene TRBV29-1, with 8 bases matching TRBD1. The ends lost 6 bases at V and 13 bases at J; junction bases unmatched: 14. The germline CDR1 and CDR2 sequences are SQVTM and ANQGSEA. This CDR3 is built from 13 residues. CDR3 DNA: TGCAGCGTCGGACAGGGTGGCCCAATGGGACAGTTCTTC. Its protein product is CSVGQGGPMGQFF.

V gene TRBV6-5 combines with J gene TRBJ1-2, with 7 bases lining up with TRBD1. Germline trimming cut 6 bases from V and 5 bases from J; bases unmatched to any gene: 3. Germline assignment: CDR1 MNHEY and CDR2 SVGAGI. This CDR3 is 12 amino acids long. CDR3: CASRMTGYGYTF. As DNA, the CDR3 is TGTGCCAGCAGAATGACAGGGTATGGCTACACCTTC.

The V call is TRBV5-1, the J call TRBJ2-5; 9 bases fit TRBD1. V lost 4 bases, J lost 5 bases, and 3 bases stayed unmatched. Per the germline V gene, CDR1 is SGHRS and CDR2 is YFSETQ. This CDR3 is 13 amino acids long. CDR3 amino acids: CASSVGQGETQYF. CDR3 coding DNA: TGCGCCAGCAGCGTAGGACAGGGGGAGACCCAGTACTTC.

This clone was detected once. The V call is TRBV5-1, the J call TRBJ2-1; 7 bases are shared with TRBD2. The junction had 7 bases not matched to a gene; V was cut back by 1 base and J by 9 bases. This CDR3 is 14 amino acids long. Germline CDR1 reads SGHRS; CDR2 reads YFSETQ. The CDR3 region has the DNA TGCGCCAGCAGCTTGATGCTAGGGGAGGGTGAGCAGTTCTTC. Amino acid sequence: CASSLMLGEGEQFF. Variable domain in full (rest from reference TRBV5-1 and TRBJ2-1): KAGVTQTPRYLIKTRGQQVTLSCSPISGHRSVSWYQQTPGQGLQFLFEYFSETQRNKGNFPGRFSGRQFSNSRSEMNVSTLELGDSALYLCASSLMLGEGEQFFGPGTRLTVL.

The chain is built from TRBV18 and TRBJ2-1; 9 bases map to TRBD1. V shed 3 bases and J 4 bases; nucleotides not matched to a gene: 10. CDR1 is KGHSH, CDR2 LQKENI, per germline. The CDR3 is made up of 17 amino acids. The CDR3 loop reads CASSPRRTGGPYNEQFF. CDR3 DNA sequence: TGTGCCAGCTCACCCCGCCGCACAGGGGGCCCTTACAATGAGCAGTTCTTC.

This clone was detected only a few times. The chain couples TRBV6-5 to TRBJ1-1; the match to TRBD1 covers 7 bases. This CDR3 region has 14 residues. J lost 6 bases, V lost 7 bases, and 11 bases had no gene match. Germline CDR1 and CDR2: MNHEY and SVGAGI. CDR3 sequence: CASTSPGGISEAFF. CDR3 nucleotide sequence: TGTGCCAGCACATCTCCAGGGGGGATCTCTGAAGCTTTCTTT.

The chain links TRBV2 to TRBJ2-5; perhaps TRBD1 as D (6 bases). The germline V gene encodes CDR1 SNHLY and CDR2 FYNNEI. The CDR3 spans 16 residues. V was trimmed by 6 bases and J by 4 bases, leaving 21 bases between them. This CDR3 reads CASRPDYNRESETQYF. The CDR3 DNA reads TGTGCCAGCAGACCAGACTACAACAGGGAGTCAGAGACCCAGTACTTC.

The chain employs TRBV7-9 and TRBJ1-1, with TRBD1 as a possible D gene (5 bases). CDR3 length: 14 amino acids. Germline V gene sequence: CDR1 SEHNR, CDR2 FQNEAQ (reference sequence). Trimming removed 1 base at V and 1 base at J, with 7 bases between. The chain's CDR3 is CASSLDRTNTEAFF. The CDR3 DNA follows: TGTGCCAGCAGCTTAGACAGGACGAACACTGAAGCTTTCTTT.

V and J are TRBV7-3 and TRBJ1-3, with D perhaps matching TRBD1 (6 bases). The CDR3 spans 14 residues. Trimming removed 4 bases from V and 4 bases from J, with 11 bases in between. Germline V CDR1 and CDR2: SGHTA, FQGTGA. The CDR3 reads CASSSPDRGNTIYF. In DNA, the CDR3 is TGTGCCAGCAGCTCTCCGGACAGAGGAAACACCATATATTTT.

The chain couples TRBV3-1 (or the pseudogene TRBV3-2) to TRBJ2-5; tentatively, D is TRBD1 (6 bases). Trimming stripped 3 bases from V and 3 bases from J, with 11 bases between. The CDR3 is 14 amino acids. Germline-derived CDR1 and CDR2 are LGHDT and YNNKEL (reference sequence). CDR3 residues: CASSQRTVKETQYF. In nucleotides, the CDR3 is TGTGCCAGCAGCCAGCGGACAGTAAAAGAGACCCAGTACTTC.

The chain has TRBV19 and TRBJ2-2, with D tentatively TRBD2 (5 bases). CDR1 is LNHDA and CDR2 is SQIVND in the germline V gene (reference sequence). The CDR3 spans 15 residues. Trimming left V 2 bases short and J 6 bases short, with 13 bases between. CDR3 in amino acids: CASSIRGGDPGELFF. DNA for the CDR3: TGTGCCAGTAGTATACGGGGTGGGGATCCCGGGGAGCTGTTTTTT. Supplemented by reference TRBV19 and TRBJ2-2, the full variable domain reads DGGITQSPKYLFRKEGQNVTLSCEQNLNHDAMYWYRQDPGQGLRLIYYSQIVNDFQKGDIAEGYSVSREKKESFPLTVTSAQKNPTAFYLCASSIRGGDPGELFFGEGSRLTVL.

The rearrangement links TRBV5-4 to TRBJ2-2, with D possibly TRBD2 on 6 matching bases. Germline loops: CDR1 SGHNT, CDR2 YYREEE (reference sequence). The V and J ends lost 2 bases and 1 base respectively, with 9 bases between them. This CDR3 region has 15 residues. CDR3 DNA sequence: TGTGCCAGCAGCTTTCCGGGGGTGAACACCGGGGAGCTGTTTTTT. Translated: CASSFPGVNTGELFF.

This chain connects TRBV5-3 to TRBJ1-1; 11 positions match TRBD1. TRBV5-3 has ORF status, its function being uncertain. The J segment lost 3 bases and the V segment lost 0 bases, leaving 4 bases of the junction unmatched. The CDR3 length is 16 residues. CDR3: CARSLGWDRGYTEAFF. The CDR3 region has the DNA TGTGCCAGAAGCTTGGGATGGGACAGGGGGTACACTGAAGCTTTCTTT.

The V call is TRBV4-2, the J call TRBJ1-3; D not resolved. The CDR3 loop spans 16 amino acids. In germline, CDR1 is LGHNA, CDR2 YNFKEQ. Deletions cut 4 bases from V and 3 bases from J, with 16 bases between. This CDR3 is CASSPLRGGVGNTIYF. CDR3 nucleotide sequence: TGTGCCAGCAGCCCCCTCCGAGGCGGGGTTGGAAACACCATATATTTT.

J is TRBJ1-2 and V is TRBV7-9; D is unresolved. V was pared by 2 bases and J by 2 bases, with 12 bases between. In germline, CDR1 is SEHNR, CDR2 FQNEAQ (reference sequence). This CDR3 is 15 amino acids long. CDR3 DNA sequence: TGTGCCAGCAGCTTATCACAGAATTTGAACTATGGCTACACCTTC. This sequence encodes CASSLSQNLNYGYTF.

V and J are TRBV3-1 (or the pseudogene TRBV3-2) and TRBJ1-5, with 7 bases aligning to TRBD1. V was clipped by 3 bases and J by 4 bases; unmatched bases: 6. This CDR3 spans 15 amino acids. The germline gives CDR1 LGHDT, CDR2 YNNKEL (reference sequence). The CDR3 protein is CASSHSGTENQPQHF. The CDR3 DNA follows: TGTGCCAGCAGCCACTCCGGGACAGAGAATCAGCCCCAGCATTTT.

This clone was observed a handful of times. The V and J genes are TRBV29-1 and TRBJ1-3; unclear D gene. Trimming stripped 0 bases from V and 3 bases from J, with 6 bases between. CDR1 and CDR2 (germline): SQVTM, ANQGSEA. The CDR3 consists of 13 residues. CDR3 nucleotides: TGCAGCGTTGAAGAGGGAGGTGGAAACACCATATATTTT. This codes for CSVEEGGGNTIYF.

The chain combines TRBV9 with TRBJ2-1; D perhaps matches TRBD2 (7 bases). This CDR3 has 18 residues. Trimming stripped 0 bases from V and 6 bases from J, with 22 bases between. The germline V gene has CDR1 SGDLS and CDR2 YYNGEE. CDR3 sequence: CASSVEVVPKGGFNEQFF. As DNA, the CDR3 is TGTGCCAGCAGCGTAGAGGTGGTTCCCAAGGGGGGGTTCAATGAGCAGTTCTTC.

This clone was detected a few times. The CDR3 bases are TGTGCCTGGACGACTAGCCTTACCGGGGAGCTGTTTTTT. It specifies CAWTTSLTGELFF. V and J are TRBV30 and TRBJ2-2; 7 nucleotides agree with TRBD2. Germline V gene data show CDR1 as GTSNPN and CDR2 as SVGIG (reference sequence). There are 13 residues in the CDR3. V lost 4 bases to trimming and J lost 5 bases; unmatched junction nucleotides: 4. Looking up the rest from reference TRBV30 and TRBJ2-2 gives the full variable domain: SQTIHQWPATLVQPVGSPLSLECTVEGTSNPNLYWYRQAAGRGLQLLFYSVGIGQISSEVPQNLSASRPQDRQFILSSKKLLLSDSGFYLCAWTTSLTGELFFGEGSRLTVL.

The rearrangement links TRBV7-8 to TRBJ2-5, with D possibly being TRBD2 (5 bases). The CDR3 has 17 amino acids. The germline gives CDR1 SGHVS, CDR2 FQNEAQ. V dropped 1 base and J dropped 3 bases, with 18 bases sitting between them. The CDR3 region is CASSLEWVPRGKETQYF. The CDR3 DNA follows: TGTGCCAGCAGCTTAGAGTGGGTTCCGCGAGGGAAAGAGACCCAGTACTTC.

V is TRBV9 and J is TRBJ2-1, with D uncertain. V gave up 2 bases and J gave up 6 bases, with 9 bases separating them. The CDR3 loop spans 13 amino acids. Per germline, CDR1 SGDLS and CDR2 YYNGEE. CDR3 sequence (DNA): TGTGCCAGCAGCGTCAATGCCGGCAATGAGCAGTTCTTC. It encodes CASSVNAGNEQFF.

Here the CDR3 DNA reads TGTGCCAGCAGCTTACTCTCCACAGATACGCAGTATTTT. The encoded protein is CASSLLSTDTQYF. The chain uses TRBV7-2 and TRBJ2-3; D remains unclear. V was cut by 2 bases and J by 2 bases, with 5 bases left in between. The V gene's germline CDR1 is SGHTA and CDR2 FQGNSA. CDR3 length: 13 residues. The full variable domain, in which reference TRBV7-2 and TRBJ2-3 provide the parts outside the CDR3, is GAGVSQSPSNKVTEKGKDVELRCDPISGHTALYWYRQSLGQGLEFLIYFQGNSAPDKSGLPSDRFSAERTGGSVSTLTIQRTQQEDSAVYLCASSLLSTDTQYFGPGTRLTVL.

This clone has just one count. The CDR3 region is CASSGQAPTGELFF. The DNA of the CDR3 is TGTGCCAGCTCGGGACAGGCGCCCACCGGGGAGCTGTTTTTT. The chain joins TRBV2 to TRBJ2-2, with 8 nucleotides matching TRBD1. The ends lost 8 bases at V and 4 bases at J; junction bases unmatched: 6. In germline, CDR1 is SNHLY, CDR2 FYNNEI. The CDR3 sequence is 14 residues long.

This chain joins TRBV3-1 (or the pseudogene TRBV3-2) and TRBJ1-2; possible D gene TRBD1, 6 bases. The CDR3 runs 15 residues. V gave up 2 bases and J gave up 5 bases, with 15 bases separating them. Germline V gives CDR1 LGHDT, CDR2 YNNKEL (reference sequence). CDR3 sequence reads: CASSQSAGGLYGYTF. DNA for the CDR3: TGTGCCAGCAGCCAATCCGCGGGGGGGCTTTATGGCTACACCTTC.

This chain connects TRBV7-2 to TRBJ1-2; no firm D call. The CDR3 has 16 amino acids. CDR1 and CDR2 from the germline V gene are SGHTA and FQGNSA. V was cut by 3 bases and J by 0 bases, with 14 bases left in between. The CDR3 loop is CASSFRTGAANYGYTF. CDR3 nucleotide sequence: TGTGCCAGCAGCTTTCGGACGGGAGCAGCTAACTATGGCTACACCTTC.

In this sample, this clone turned up once. The chain is built from TRBV2 and TRBJ1-2; TRBD1 aligns across 8 bases. The germline CDR1 and CDR2 sequences are SNHLY and FYNNEI. V shed 7 bases, J shed 5 bases, and the junction held 9 bases outside the gene matches. The CDR3 consists of 14 residues. CDR3 DNA: TGTGCCAGCACTAGCGGACAGGGCCCATATGGCTACACCTTC. Translation gives CASTSGQGPYGYTF.

This sequence joins TRBV5-1 and TRBJ1-2; D perhaps matches TRBD1 (6 bases). The CDR3 sequence is 12 residues long. Germline V gene sequence: CDR1 SGHRS, CDR2 YFSETQ. V lost 1 base and J lost 8, with 9 bases in between. CDR3: CASSLNREGYTF. The CDR3 bases are TGCGCCAGCAGCTTGAACAGGGAGGGCTACACCTTC.

The J gene is TRBJ2-1, the V gene TRBV7-6, with TRBD2 identical over 14 bases. Germline V CDR1 and CDR2: SGHVS, FNYEAQ. The CDR3 runs to 17 residues. Germline trimming cut 5 bases from V and 7 bases from J; bases unmatched to any gene: 10. The CDR3 here is CASSPGLAGATGNEQFF. The CDR3 DNA follows: TGTGCCAGCAGCCCGGGACTAGCGGGGGCAACGGGGAATGAGCAGTTCTTC.

The chain has TRBV5-1 and TRBJ1-1; 7 bases agree with TRBD1. In germline, CDR1 is SGHRS, CDR2 YFSETQ. CDR3 length: 13 residues. The junction had 2 bases not matched to a gene; V was cut back by 0 bases and J by 6 bases. This CDR3 reads CASSLVQGAEAFF. CDR3 DNA sequence: TGCGCCAGCAGCTTGGTGCAGGGGGCTGAAGCTTTCTTT.